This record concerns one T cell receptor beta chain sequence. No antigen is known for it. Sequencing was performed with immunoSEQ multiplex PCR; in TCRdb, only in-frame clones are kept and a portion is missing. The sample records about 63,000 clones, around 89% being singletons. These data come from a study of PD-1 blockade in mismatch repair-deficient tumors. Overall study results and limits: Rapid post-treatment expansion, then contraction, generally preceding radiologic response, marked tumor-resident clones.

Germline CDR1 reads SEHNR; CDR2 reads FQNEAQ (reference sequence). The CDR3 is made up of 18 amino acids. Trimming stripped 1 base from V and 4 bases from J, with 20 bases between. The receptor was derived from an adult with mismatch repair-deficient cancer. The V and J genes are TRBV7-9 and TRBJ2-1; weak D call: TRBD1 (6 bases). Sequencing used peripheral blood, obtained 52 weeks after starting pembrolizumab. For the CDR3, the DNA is TGTGCCAGCAGCTTAGAGGTGTGGTACGGGACAACGTACAATGAGCAGTTCTTC. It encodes CASSLEVWYGTTYNEQFF.